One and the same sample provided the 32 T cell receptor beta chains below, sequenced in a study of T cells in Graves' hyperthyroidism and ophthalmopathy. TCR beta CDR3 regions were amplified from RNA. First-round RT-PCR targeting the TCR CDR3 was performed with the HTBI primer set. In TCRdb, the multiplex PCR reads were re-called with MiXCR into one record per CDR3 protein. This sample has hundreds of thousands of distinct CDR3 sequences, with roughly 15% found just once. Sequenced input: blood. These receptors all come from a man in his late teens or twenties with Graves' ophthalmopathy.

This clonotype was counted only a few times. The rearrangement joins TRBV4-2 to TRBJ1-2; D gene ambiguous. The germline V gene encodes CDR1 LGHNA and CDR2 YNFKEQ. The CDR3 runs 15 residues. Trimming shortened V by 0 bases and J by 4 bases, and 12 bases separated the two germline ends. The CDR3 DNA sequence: TGTGCCAGCAGCCAAGAAAGGAGCCCCTCCTATGGCTACACCTTC. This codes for CASSQERSPSYGYTF.

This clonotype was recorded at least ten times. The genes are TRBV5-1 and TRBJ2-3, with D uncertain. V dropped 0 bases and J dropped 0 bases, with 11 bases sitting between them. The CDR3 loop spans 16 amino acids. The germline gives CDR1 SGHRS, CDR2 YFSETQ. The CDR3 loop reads CASSLGIGPSTDTQYF. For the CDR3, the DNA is TGCGCCAGCAGCTTGGGTATCGGACCGAGCACAGATACGCAGTATTTT. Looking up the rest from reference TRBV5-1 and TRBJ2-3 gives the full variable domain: KAGVTQTPRYLIKTRGQQVTLSCSPISGHRSVSWYQQTPGQGLQFLFEYFSETQRNKGNFPGRFSGRQFSNSRSEMNVSTLELGDSALYLCASSLGIGPSTDTQYFGPGTRLTVL.

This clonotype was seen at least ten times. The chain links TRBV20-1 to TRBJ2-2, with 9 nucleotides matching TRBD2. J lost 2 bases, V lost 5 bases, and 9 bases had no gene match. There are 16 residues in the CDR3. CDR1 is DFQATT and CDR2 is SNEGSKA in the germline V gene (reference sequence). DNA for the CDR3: TGCAGTGCTGCGGGGAGACTAGCGGCAAACACCGGGGAGCTGTTTTTT. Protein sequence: CSAAGRLAANTGELFF.

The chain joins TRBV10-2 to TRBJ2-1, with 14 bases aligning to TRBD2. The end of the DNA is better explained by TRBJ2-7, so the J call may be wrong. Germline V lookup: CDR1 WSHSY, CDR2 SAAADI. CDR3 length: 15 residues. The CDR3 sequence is CASGLAGGPYNEQYF. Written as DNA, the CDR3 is TGCGCCAGTGGACTAGCGGGGGGCCCCTACAATGAGCAGTACTTC.

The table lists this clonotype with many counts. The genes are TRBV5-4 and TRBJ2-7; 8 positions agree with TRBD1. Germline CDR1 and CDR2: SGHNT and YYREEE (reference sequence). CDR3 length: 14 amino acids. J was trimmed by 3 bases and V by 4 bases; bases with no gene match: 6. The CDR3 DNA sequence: TGTGCCAGCAGCATCGACAGGGGAGGCTACGAGCAGTACTTC. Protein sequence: CASSIDRGGYEQYF.

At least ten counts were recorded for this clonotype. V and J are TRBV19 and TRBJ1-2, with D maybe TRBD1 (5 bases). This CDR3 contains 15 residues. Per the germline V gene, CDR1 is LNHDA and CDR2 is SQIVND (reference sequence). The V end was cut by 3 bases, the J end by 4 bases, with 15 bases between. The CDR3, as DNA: TGTGCCAGTAGTATCCAGGACGGGGCTGGCTATGGCTACACCTTC. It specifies CASSIQDGAGYGYTF.

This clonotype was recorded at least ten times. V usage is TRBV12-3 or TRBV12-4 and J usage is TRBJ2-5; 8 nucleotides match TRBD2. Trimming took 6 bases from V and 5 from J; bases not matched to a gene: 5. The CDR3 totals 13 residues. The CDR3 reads CASRAGAGETQYF. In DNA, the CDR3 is TGTGCCAGCAGAGCGGGGGCAGGGGAGACCCAGTACTTC.

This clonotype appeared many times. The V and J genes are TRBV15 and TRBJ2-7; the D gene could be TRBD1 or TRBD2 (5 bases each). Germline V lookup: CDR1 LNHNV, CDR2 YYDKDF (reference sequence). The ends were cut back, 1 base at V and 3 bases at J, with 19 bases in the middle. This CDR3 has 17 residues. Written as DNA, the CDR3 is TGTGCCACCAGCAGAGGAGAATGGACGGGACCAAGCTACGAGCAGTACTTC. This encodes CATSRGEWTGPSYEQYF. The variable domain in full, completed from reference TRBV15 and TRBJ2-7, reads DAMVIQNPRYQVTQFGKPVTLSCSQTLNHNVMYWYQQKSSQAPKLLFHYYDKDFNNEADTPDNFQSRRPNTSFCFLDIRSPGLGDTAMYLCATSRGEWTGPSYEQYFGPGTRLTVT.

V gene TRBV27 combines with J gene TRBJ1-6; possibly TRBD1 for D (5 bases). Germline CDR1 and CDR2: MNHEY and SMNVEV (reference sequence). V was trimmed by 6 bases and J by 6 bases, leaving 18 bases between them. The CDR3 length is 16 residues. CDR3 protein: CASSLGRGPLNSPLHF. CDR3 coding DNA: TGTGCCAGCAGCCTTGGGAGGGGCCCGCTTAATTCACCCCTCCACTTT.

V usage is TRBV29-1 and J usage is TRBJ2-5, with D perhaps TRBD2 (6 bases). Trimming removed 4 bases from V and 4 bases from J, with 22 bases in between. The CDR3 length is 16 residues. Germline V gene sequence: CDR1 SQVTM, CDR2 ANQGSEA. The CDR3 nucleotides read TGCAGCGTTGTTGGATCCTTGGTTGGAGGGACAGAGACCCAGTACTTC. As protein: CSVVGSLVGGTETQYF.

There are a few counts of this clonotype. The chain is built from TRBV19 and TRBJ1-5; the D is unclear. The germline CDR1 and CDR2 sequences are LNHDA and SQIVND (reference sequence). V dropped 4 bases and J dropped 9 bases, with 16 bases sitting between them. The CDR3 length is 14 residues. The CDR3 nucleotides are TGTGCCAGTAGTACTCGGACTGCCGAAGGGCCCCAGCATTTT. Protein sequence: CASSTRTAEGPQHF.

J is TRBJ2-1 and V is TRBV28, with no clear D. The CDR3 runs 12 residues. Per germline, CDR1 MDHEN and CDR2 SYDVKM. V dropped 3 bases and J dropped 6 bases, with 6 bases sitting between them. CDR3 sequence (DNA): TGTGCCAGCAGTTTGCCAACCAATGAGCAGTTCTTC. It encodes CASSLPTNEQFF.

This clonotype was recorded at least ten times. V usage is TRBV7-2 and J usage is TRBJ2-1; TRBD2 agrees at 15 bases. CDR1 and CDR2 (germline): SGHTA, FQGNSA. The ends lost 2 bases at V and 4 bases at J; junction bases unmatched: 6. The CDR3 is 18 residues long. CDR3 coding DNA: TGTGCCAGCAGCTTACCCCGGACTAGCGGGAGGGGATACAATGAGCAGTTCTTC. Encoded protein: CASSLPRTSGRGYNEQFF.

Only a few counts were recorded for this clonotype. The CDR3 nucleotides are TGTGCCAGTATGGAGACAGGGAACTACGAGCAGTACTTC. This translates into CASMETGNYEQYF. The chain carries TRBV19 and TRBJ2-7, with 7 bases aligning to TRBD1. The trim removed 7 bases at V and 3 bases at J, leaving 6 bases unmatched. CDR1 LNHDA and CDR2 SQIVND come from the germline V gene (reference sequence). This CDR3 is 13 amino acids long.

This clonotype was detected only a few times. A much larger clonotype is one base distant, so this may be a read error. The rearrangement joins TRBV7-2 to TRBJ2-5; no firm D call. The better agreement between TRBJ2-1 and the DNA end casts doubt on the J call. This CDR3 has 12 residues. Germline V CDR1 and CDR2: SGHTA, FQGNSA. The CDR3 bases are TGTGCCAGCAGCTCCTTTAAAGAGACCCAGTTCTTC. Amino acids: CASSSFKETQFF.

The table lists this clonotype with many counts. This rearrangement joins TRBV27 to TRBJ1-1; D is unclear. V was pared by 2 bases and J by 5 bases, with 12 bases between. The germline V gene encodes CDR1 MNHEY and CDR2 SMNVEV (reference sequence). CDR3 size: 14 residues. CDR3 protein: CASSLKEARTEAFF. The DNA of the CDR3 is TGTGCCAGCAGTTTAAAGGAGGCACGGACTGAAGCTTTCTTT.

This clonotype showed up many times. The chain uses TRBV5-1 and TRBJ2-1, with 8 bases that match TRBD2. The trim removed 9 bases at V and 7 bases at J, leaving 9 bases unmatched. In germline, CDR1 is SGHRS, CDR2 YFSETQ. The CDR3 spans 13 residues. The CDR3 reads CANNRLAINEQFF. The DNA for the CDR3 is TGCGCCAATAATAGACTAGCGATAAATGAGCAGTTCTTC.

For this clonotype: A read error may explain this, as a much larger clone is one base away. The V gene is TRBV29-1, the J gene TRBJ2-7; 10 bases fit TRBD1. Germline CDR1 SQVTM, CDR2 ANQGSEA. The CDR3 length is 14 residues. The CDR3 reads CSVEATGGRYERYF. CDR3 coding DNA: TGCAGCGTTGAAGCGACAGGGGGCAGGTACGAGCGGTACTTC.

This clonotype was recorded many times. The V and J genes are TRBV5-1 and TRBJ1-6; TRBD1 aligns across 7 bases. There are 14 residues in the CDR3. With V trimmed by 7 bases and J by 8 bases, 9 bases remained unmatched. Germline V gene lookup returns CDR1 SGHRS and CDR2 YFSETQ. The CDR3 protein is CASGIDRVHSPLHF. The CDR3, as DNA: TGCGCCAGCGGAATAGACAGGGTCCATTCACCCCTCCACTTT.

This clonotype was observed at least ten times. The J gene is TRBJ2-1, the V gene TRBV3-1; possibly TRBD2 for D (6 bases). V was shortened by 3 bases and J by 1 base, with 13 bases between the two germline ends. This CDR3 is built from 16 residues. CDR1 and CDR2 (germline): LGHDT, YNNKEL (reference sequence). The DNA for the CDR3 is TGTGCCAGCAGCCAGGACTACCGCGGTTCCTACAATGAGCAGTTCTTC. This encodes CASSQDYRGSYNEQFF.

As DNA, the CDR3 is TGTGCCAGCAGCCCCCAGGGGTCAAGCGCACCAGATACGCAGTATTTT. Translation: CASSPQGSSAPDTQYF. J is TRBJ2-3 and V is TRBV7-8, with a possible D match to TRBD1 (6 bases). This CDR3 has 16 residues. Germline CDR1 is SGHVS and CDR2 is FQNEAQ. V was clipped by 5 bases and J by 4 bases, with 19 bases between them.

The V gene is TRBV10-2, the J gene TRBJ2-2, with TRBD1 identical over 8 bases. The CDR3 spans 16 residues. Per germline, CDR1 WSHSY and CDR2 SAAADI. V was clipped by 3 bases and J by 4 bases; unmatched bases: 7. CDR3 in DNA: TGCGCCAGCAGTGAATCTCAGGGGGCAGCCACCGGGGAGCTGTTTTTT. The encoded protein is CASSESQGAATGELFF.

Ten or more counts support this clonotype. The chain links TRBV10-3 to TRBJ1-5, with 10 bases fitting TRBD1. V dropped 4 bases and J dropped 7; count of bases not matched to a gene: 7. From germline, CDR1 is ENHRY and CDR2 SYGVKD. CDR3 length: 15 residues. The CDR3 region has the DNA TGTGCCATCAGTGGAGGACAGGGGGTAGGCCAGCCCCAGCATTTT. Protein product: CAISGGQGVGQPQHF.

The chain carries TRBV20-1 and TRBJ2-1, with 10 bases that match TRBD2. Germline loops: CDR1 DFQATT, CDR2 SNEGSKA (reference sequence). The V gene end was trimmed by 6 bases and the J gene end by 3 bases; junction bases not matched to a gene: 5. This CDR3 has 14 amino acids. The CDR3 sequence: CSASGRAFYNEQFF. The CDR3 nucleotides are TGCAGTGCCAGCGGGAGGGCCTTCTACAATGAGCAGTTCTTC.

In nucleotides, the CDR3 is TGTGCCAGCAGTGGCCTAGCGGTTGTCACCGGGGAGCTGTTTTTT. This gives the protein CASSGLAVVTGELFF. J is TRBJ2-2 and V is TRBV6-2 or TRBV6-3, with TRBD2 matching 7 bases. Germline CDR1 MNHEY, CDR2 SVGEGT. The CDR3 loop spans 15 amino acids. V lost 5 bases and J lost 4; bases outside the gene matches: 7.

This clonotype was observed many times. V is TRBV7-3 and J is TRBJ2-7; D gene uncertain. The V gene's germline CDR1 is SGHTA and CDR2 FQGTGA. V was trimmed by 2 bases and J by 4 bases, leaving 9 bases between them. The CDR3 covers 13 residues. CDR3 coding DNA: TGTGCCAGCAGCTTACACGCCGGGTACGAGCAGTACTTC. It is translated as CASSLHAGYEQYF.

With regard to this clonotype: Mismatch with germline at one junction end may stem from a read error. The CDR3 coding sequence is TGCGCCAGCAGCAAAGACCCGGCCAAAGCTAATGAAAAACTGTTTTTT. Protein product: CASSKDPAKANEKLFF. The chain carries TRBV4-1 and TRBJ1-4, with no clear D. Germline-derived CDR1 and CDR2 are MGHRA and YSYEKL. CDR3 length: 16 residues.

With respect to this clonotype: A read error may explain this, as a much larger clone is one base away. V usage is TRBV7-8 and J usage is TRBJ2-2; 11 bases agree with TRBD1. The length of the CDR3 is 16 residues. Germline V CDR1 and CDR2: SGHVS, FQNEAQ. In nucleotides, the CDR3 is TGTGCCGGCAGCCAAAGGGACAGGGGGTTGACCGGGGAGCTGTTTTTT. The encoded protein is CAGSQRDRGLTGELFF.

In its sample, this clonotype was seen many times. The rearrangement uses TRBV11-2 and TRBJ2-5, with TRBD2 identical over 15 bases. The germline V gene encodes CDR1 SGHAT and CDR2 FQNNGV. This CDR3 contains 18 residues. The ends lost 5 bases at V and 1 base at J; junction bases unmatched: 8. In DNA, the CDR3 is TGTGCCAGCAGCGCCCGGACTAGCGGGAGGGCCCCCCAAGAGACCCAGTACTTC. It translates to CASSARTSGRAPQETQYF.

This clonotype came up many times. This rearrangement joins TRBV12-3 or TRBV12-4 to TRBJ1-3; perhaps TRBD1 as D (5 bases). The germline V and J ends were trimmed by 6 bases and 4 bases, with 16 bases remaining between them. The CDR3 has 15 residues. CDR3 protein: CASRDPGMSGNTIYF. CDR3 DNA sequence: TGTGCCAGCAGGGATCCAGGGATGTCCGGAAACACCATATATTTT.

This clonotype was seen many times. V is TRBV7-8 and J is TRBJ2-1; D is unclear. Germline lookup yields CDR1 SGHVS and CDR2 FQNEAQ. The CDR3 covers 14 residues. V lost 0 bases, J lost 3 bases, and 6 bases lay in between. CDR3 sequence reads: CASSLAGRYNEQFF. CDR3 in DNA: TGTGCCAGCAGCTTAGCAGGACGCTACAATGAGCAGTTCTTC.

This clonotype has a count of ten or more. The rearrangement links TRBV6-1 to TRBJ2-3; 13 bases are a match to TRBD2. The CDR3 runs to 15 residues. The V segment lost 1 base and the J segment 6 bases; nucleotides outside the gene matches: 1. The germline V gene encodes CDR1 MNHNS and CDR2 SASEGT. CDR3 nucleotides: TGTGCCAGCAGTGAAGGGGGACTAGCGGGGGATACGCAGTATTTT. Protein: CASSEGGLAGDTQYF.